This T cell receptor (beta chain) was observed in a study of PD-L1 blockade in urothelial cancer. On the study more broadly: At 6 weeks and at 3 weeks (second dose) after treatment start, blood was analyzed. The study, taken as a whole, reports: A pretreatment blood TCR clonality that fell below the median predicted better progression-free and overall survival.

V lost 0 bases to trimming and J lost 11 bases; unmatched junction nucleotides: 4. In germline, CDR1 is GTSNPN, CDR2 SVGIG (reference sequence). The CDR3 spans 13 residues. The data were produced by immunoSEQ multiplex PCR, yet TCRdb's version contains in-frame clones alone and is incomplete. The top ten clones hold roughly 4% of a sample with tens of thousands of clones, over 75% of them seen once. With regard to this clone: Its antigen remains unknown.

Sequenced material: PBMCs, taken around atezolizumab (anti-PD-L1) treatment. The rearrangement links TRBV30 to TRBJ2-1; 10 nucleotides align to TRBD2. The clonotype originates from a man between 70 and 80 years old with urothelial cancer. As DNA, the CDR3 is TGTGCCTGGAGTGTAGCGGGAGGGCCGAAGCAGTTCTTC. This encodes CAWSVAGGPKQFF.